These 27 T cell receptor beta chains were all obtained from the same sample, sequenced in a study of T-cell memory formation after mild COVID-19. Using its own MiXCR run on the 5' RACE reads, TCRdb lists one record per CDR3 protein. The table records 470,000 or so distinct CDR3 sequences, roughly 18% of them present only once. Sequencing used PBMCs or a T cell subset sorted from them (not recorded which). The origin of the receptors is an adult woman who had mild COVID-19 (a few samples of this study predate the infection). Cell type and time point are not known.

This clonotype was counted between two and nine times. The V and J genes are TRBV7-8 and TRBJ1-2, with TRBD1 as a possible D gene (5 bases). V lost 6 bases and J lost 6, with 26 bases in between. The CDR3 is made up of 17 amino acids. Germline V lookup: CDR1 SGHVS, CDR2 FQNEAQ. The CDR3 region has the DNA TGTGCCAGCAGACCATCGCAAGCAGGGTGGTGGAAGGATGGCTACACCTTC. It is translated as CASRPSQAGWWKDGYTF.

This sequence joins TRBV5-1 and TRBJ1-4, with a weak D call TRBD1 (6 bases). The CDR3 is made up of 16 amino acids. The V gene lost 0 bases and the J gene lost 10 bases, with 19 bases spanning the gap. Germline loops: CDR1 SGHRS, CDR2 YFSETQ. CDR3 sequence reads: CASSLEQGPSLGKLFF. The CDR3 DNA sequence: TGCGCCAGCAGCTTGGAGCAGGGGCCCTCACTCGGAAAACTGTTTTTT.

This sequence joins TRBV9 and TRBJ2-2; D remains ambiguous. This CDR3 has 15 residues. Germline V CDR1 and CDR2: SGDLS, YYNGEE. The V and J ends lost 0 bases and 1 base respectively, with 7 bases between them. The CDR3 DNA reads TGTGCCAGCAGCGTAGTTCACGGGAACACCGGGGAGCTGTTTTTT. Protein: CASSVVHGNTGELFF.

The gene calls are TRBV20-1 and TRBJ2-7; D possibly uses TRBD1 or TRBD2 (6 bases each). The V gene lost 4 bases and the J gene lost 2 bases, with 21 bases spanning the gap. Germline V gives CDR1 DFQATT, CDR2 SNEGSKA (reference sequence). The CDR3 is 16 residues long. The CDR3 DNA reads as TGCAGTGCTATGCACCTACCGGGGGCTTCCGCCTACGAGCAGTACTTC. Protein sequence: CSAMHLPGASAYEQYF.

CDR3 protein: CASSEGGGAAYGYTF. The CDR3 DNA is TGCGCCAGCAGTGAGGGCGGGGGGGCAGCCTATGGCTACACCTTC. The chain is built from TRBV10-2 and TRBJ1-2; D may be TRBD1 (6 bases). V lost 2 bases and J lost 4, with 14 bases in between. The CDR3 is 15 residues long. CDR1 and CDR2 (germline): WSHSY, SAAADI.

This clonotype turned up a few times. J is TRBJ2-3 and V is TRBV5-1, with D hard to call. The CDR3 runs to 17 residues. Germline V gene lookup returns CDR1 SGHRS and CDR2 YFSETQ. The V and J ends lost 0 bases and 1 base respectively, with 15 bases between them. CDR3 residues: CASSLAFPRVGTDTQYF. DNA of the CDR3: TGCGCCAGCAGCTTGGCCTTTCCTCGCGTAGGCACAGATACGCAGTATTTT.

This clonotype was detected a few times. J is TRBJ2-5 and V is TRBV7-2; TRBD1 agrees at 7 bases. The J segment lost 5 bases and the V segment lost 5 bases, leaving 8 bases of the junction unmatched. Germline assignment: CDR1 SGHTA and CDR2 FQGNSA. The CDR3 totals 14 residues. The CDR3 is CASSTGTVLETQYF. CDR3 coding DNA: TGTGCCAGCAGCACGGGGACAGTATTGGAGACCCAGTACTTC.

The chain links TRBV5-1 to TRBJ2-1, with TRBD2 identical over 10 bases. V was clipped by 0 bases and J by 12 bases; unmatched bases: 9. Germline loops: CDR1 SGHRS, CDR2 YFSETQ. CDR3 length: 15 residues. This CDR3 is CASSLVLAGVSGQFF. In DNA, the CDR3 is TGCGCCAGCAGCTTGGTGCTAGCGGGAGTATCGGGGCAGTTCTTC.

This clonotype has more than one count but fewer than ten. The chain carries TRBV3-1 and TRBJ2-7; D is possibly TRBD1 (6 bases). The CDR3 has 13 residues. V lost 4 bases and J lost 3, with 10 bases in between. The germline V gene has CDR1 LGHDT and CDR2 YNNKEL (reference sequence). CDR3 in amino acids: CASSPDRIYEQYF. CDR3 sequence (DNA): TGTGCCAGCAGCCCTGACAGGATCTACGAGCAGTACTTC.

The V gene is TRBV5-5, the J gene TRBJ1-1, with D possibly being TRBD1 (6 bases). CDR3 length: 14 amino acids. Germline CDR1 and CDR2: SGHKS and YYEKEE (reference sequence). Trimming left V 3 bases short and J 1 base short, with 10 bases between. The CDR3 protein is CASSSGTPNTEAFF. As DNA, the CDR3 is TGTGCCAGCAGCTCCGGGACACCGAACACTGAAGCTTTCTTT.

This clonotype appeared once. The genes are TRBV6-5 and TRBJ1-2; 9 bases line up with TRBD1. Per germline, CDR1 MNHEY and CDR2 SVGAGI. This CDR3 contains 13 residues. The trim removed 7 bases at V and 7 bases at J, leaving 7 bases unmatched. CDR3 sequence (DNA): TGTGCCAGCACCCAAACAGGGGGCGGTGGCTACACCTTC. This encodes CASTQTGGGGYTF.

As regards this clonotype: The junction departs from germline at one end; a sequencing error may be responsible. The chain uses TRBV7-7 and TRBJ2-5, with TRBD2 as a possible D gene (6 bases). The germline V gene encodes CDR1 SSHAT and CDR2 FNYEAQ (reference sequence). The CDR3 totals 16 residues. The CDR3 region has the DNA TGTGCTAGCAGCTTAGCGGTGGGGCGGTGGCAAGAGACCCAGTACTTC. This encodes CASSLAVGRWQETQYF.

Only a few counts were recorded for this clonotype. DNA for the CDR3: TGCGCCAGCAGCTTCCTAGACAGGGGGGTGACTGAAGCTTTCTTT. This gives the protein CASSFLDRGVTEAFF. The chain has TRBV5-1 and TRBJ1-1; TRBD1 matches 9 bases. CDR3 length: 15 residues. V lost 2 bases and J lost 5; bases outside the gene matches: 7. CDR1 is SGHRS, CDR2 YFSETQ, per germline. The complete variable domain, with remaining parts taken from reference TRBV5-1 and TRBJ1-1, reads KAGVTQTPRYLIKTRGQQVTLSCSPISGHRSVSWYQQTPGQGLQFLFEYFSETQRNKGNFPGRFSGRQFSNSRSEMNVSTLELGDSALYLCASSFLDRGVTEAFFGQGTRLTVV.

This chain connects TRBV9 to TRBJ2-1, with D possibly being TRBD2 (6 bases). The V end lost 0 bases, the J end lost 7 bases, and 14 bases lay between the germline ends. In germline, CDR1 is SGDLS, CDR2 YYNGEE. The CDR3 covers 15 residues. Here the CDR3 reads CASSVEEGPRNEQFF. The CDR3 DNA sequence: TGTGCCAGCAGCGTAGAGGAGGGGCCAAGGAATGAGCAGTTCTTC.

This clonotype occurred many times. The genes are TRBV3-1 and TRBJ2-2, with D possibly TRBD2 on 7 matching bases. Trimming took off 4 bases at V and 4 bases at J, with 13 bases between the two ends. Germline V CDR1 and CDR2: LGHDT, YNNKEL (reference sequence). This CDR3 is 15 amino acids long. CDR3 nucleotide sequence: TGTGCCAGCAGCCTAGGGGGGGCTCGCACCGGGGAGCTGTTTTTT. Residues: CASSLGGARTGELFF.

V gene TRBV4-2 combines with J gene TRBJ1-1, with 7 nucleotides matching TRBD1. The ends lost 3 bases at V and 0 bases at J; junction bases unmatched: 7. Germline V gene sequence: CDR1 LGHNA, CDR2 YNFKEQ. The CDR3 extends over 16 amino acids. The CDR3 protein is CASSQGVGQLNTEAFF. CDR3 DNA sequence: TGTGCCAGCAGCCAGGGCGTGGGACAGCTGAACACTGAAGCTTTCTTT.

This chain joins TRBV5-4 and TRBJ2-1; D is possibly TRBD2 (6 bases). Germline V gene sequence: CDR1 SGHNT, CDR2 YYREEE (reference sequence). V lost 0 bases, J lost 0 bases, and 16 bases lay in between. The CDR3 consists of 18 residues. CDR3 nucleotides: TGTGCCAGCAGCTTGGAGTCGGCGGGGCCCAGCTCCTACAATGAGCAGTTCTTC. Translating gives CASSLESAGPSSYNEQFF.

The chain links TRBV7-9 to TRBJ2-1; no clear D gene. The germline gives CDR1 SEHNR, CDR2 FQNEAQ (reference sequence). V was cut by 6 bases and J by 4 bases, with 19 bases left in between. The CDR3 runs 16 residues. CDR3: CASSSGRAERYNEQFF. DNA of the CDR3: TGTGCCAGCAGTTCAGGCCGGGCGGAGAGATACAATGAGCAGTTCTTC. The variable domain in full, with the rest retrieved from reference TRBV7-9 and TRBJ2-1, is DTGVSQNPRHKITKRGQNVTFRCDPISEHNRLYWYRQTLGQGPEFLTYFQNEAQLEKSRLLSDRFSAERPKGSFSTLEIQRTEQGDSAMYLCASSSGRAERYNEQFFGPGTRLTVL.

J is TRBJ1-4 and V is TRBV2, with D possibly being TRBD1 (5 bases). The germline gives CDR1 SNHLY, CDR2 FYNNEI. Trimming took off 11 bases at V and 10 bases at J, with 14 bases between the two ends. This CDR3 region has 11 residues. CDR3 in DNA: TGTGCCCGCGGGGGAGACGGAAAACTGTTTTTT. This gives the protein CARGGDGKLFF.

The J gene is TRBJ2-5, the V gene TRBV5-1, with TRBD2 matching 10 bases. This CDR3 spans 19 amino acids. V was pared by 4 bases and J by 5 bases, with 20 bases of the junction left unmatched. CDR1 and CDR2 from the germline V gene are SGHRS and YFSETQ. The chain's CDR3 is CASSPVAFTSGKGWETQYF. The CDR3 nucleotides are TGCGCCAGCAGCCCTGTGGCGTTCACTAGCGGGAAGGGCTGGGAGACCCAGTACTTC.

This sequence joins TRBV10-3 and TRBJ2-3, with unresolved D. Germline V gives CDR1 ENHRY, CDR2 SYGVKD. The ends were cut back, 3 bases at V and 2 bases at J, with 9 bases in the middle. The CDR3 has 14 residues. The CDR3 region has the DNA TGTGCCATCAGTGATGTGGCGGCCACAGATACGCAGTATTTT. It encodes CAISDVAATDTQYF.

The chain has TRBV15 and TRBJ2-7, with TRBD1 matching 7 bases. Germline V gene data show CDR1 as LNHNV and CDR2 as YYDKDF (reference sequence). The CDR3 is made up of 13 amino acids. V shed 3 bases, J shed 3 bases, and the junction held 2 bases outside the gene matches. CDR3 residues: CATSSWTGYEQYF. CDR3 DNA: TGTGCCACCAGCAGTTGGACAGGCTACGAGCAGTACTTC.

The chain uses TRBV4-1 and TRBJ1-2, with unresolved D. Trimming pared 0 bases from V and 8 bases from J, leaving 7 bases between. CDR1 and CDR2 from the germline V gene are MGHRA and YSYEKL. The length of the CDR3 is 12 residues. The CDR3 loop is CASSQDKDGYTF. CDR3 nucleotide sequence: TGCGCCAGCAGCCAAGATAAGGACGGCTACACCTTC.

The chain joins TRBV12-3 or TRBV12-4 to TRBJ2-1; D is uncertain. This CDR3 spans 11 amino acids. The V end lost 8 bases, the J end lost 4 bases, and 6 bases lay between the germline ends. CDR3 in DNA: TGTGCCAGCGGGAAGTACAATGAGCAGTTCTTC. Translated: CASGKYNEQFF.

The chain combines TRBV10-2 with TRBJ2-7; 12 bases match TRBD2. Germline CDR1 reads WSHSY; CDR2 reads SAAADI. V lost 3 bases to trimming and J lost 8 bases; unmatched junction nucleotides: 11. The CDR3 is 16 amino acids. The CDR3 region has the DNA TGCGCCAGCAGTGAAGTACTAGCGGGGGGAGCTACCAAGCAGTACTTC. This codes for CASSEVLAGGATKQYF.

The V gene is TRBV6-5, the J gene TRBJ1-2, with D possibly being TRBD1 (6 bases). V lost 6 bases, J lost 4 bases, and 15 bases lay in between. Germline CDR1 MNHEY, CDR2 SVGAGI. CDR3 length: 14 amino acids. CDR3 nucleotide sequence: TGTGCCAGCAGGCCTGACAGGAGCATCTATGGCTACACCTTC. It is translated as CASRPDRSIYGYTF.

The chain has TRBV25-1 and TRBJ1-1; D unclear. The ends were cut back, 2 bases at V and 5 bases at J, with 18 bases in the middle. The germline CDR1 and CDR2 sequences are MGHDK and SYGVNS. The CDR3 has 16 residues. The CDR3: CASSEVTRSWETEAFF. The CDR3 DNA follows: TGTGCCAGCAGTGAAGTTACTCGTTCTTGGGAGACTGAAGCTTTCTTT.